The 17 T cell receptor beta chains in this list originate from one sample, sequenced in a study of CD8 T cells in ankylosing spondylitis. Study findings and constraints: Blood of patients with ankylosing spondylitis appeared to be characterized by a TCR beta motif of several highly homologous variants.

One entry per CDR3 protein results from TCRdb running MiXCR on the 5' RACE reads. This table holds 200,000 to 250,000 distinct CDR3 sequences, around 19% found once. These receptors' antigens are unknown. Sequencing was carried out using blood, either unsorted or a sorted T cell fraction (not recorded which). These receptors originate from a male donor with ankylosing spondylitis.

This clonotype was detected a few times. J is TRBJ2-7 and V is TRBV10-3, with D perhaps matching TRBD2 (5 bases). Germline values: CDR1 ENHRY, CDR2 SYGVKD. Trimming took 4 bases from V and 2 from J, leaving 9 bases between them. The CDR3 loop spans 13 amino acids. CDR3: CAISGTEAYEQYF. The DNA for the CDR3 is TGTGCCATCAGTGGGACGGAGGCCTACGAGCAGTACTTC.

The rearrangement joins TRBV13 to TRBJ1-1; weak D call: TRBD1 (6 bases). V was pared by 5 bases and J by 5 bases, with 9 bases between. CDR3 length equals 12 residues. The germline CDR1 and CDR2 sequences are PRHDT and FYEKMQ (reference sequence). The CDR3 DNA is TGTGCCAGCAGCACTACAGGGACTGAAGCTTTCTTT. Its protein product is CASSTTGTEAFF.

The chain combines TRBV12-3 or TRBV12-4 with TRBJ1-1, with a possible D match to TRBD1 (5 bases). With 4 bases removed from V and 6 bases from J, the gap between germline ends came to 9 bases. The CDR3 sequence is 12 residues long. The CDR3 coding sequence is TGTGCCAGCAGTTCAGGGCGGGCTGAAGCTTTCTTT. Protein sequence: CASSSGRAEAFF.

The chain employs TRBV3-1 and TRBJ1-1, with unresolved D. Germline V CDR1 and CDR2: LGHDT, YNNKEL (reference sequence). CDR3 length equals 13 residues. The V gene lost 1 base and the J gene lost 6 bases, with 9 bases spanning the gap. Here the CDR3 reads CASSQGERSEAFF. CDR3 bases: TGTGCCAGCAGCCAAGGGGAAAGGTCTGAAGCTTTCTTT.

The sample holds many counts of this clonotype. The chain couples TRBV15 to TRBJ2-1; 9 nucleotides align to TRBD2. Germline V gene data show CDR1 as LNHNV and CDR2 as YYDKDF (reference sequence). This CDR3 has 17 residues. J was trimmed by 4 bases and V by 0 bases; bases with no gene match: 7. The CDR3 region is CATSRDIPSGDYNEQFF. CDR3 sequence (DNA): TGTGCCACCAGCAGAGACATCCCTAGCGGGGATTACAATGAGCAGTTCTTC.

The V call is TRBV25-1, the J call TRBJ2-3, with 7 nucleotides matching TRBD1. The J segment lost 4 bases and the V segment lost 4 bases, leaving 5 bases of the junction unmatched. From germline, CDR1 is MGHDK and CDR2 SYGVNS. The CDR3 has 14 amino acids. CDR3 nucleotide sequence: TGTGCCAGCAGTGGGGGACAGCAAGCAGATACGCAGTATTTT. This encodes CASSGGQQADTQYF.

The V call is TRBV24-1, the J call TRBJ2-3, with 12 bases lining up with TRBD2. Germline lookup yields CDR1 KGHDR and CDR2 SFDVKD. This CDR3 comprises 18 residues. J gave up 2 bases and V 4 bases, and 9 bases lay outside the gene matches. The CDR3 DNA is TGTGCCACCAGTGACGTTCCCGGACTAGCGGGAAACACAGATACGCAGTATTTT. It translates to CATSDVPGLAGNTDTQYF.

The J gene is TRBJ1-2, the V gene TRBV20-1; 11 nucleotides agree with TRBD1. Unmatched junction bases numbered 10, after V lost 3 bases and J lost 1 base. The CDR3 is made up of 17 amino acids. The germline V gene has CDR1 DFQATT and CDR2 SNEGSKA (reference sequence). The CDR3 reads CSASPLGDRGINYGYTF. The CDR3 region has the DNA TGCAGTGCTAGTCCCCTCGGGGACAGGGGGATTAACTATGGCTACACCTTC.

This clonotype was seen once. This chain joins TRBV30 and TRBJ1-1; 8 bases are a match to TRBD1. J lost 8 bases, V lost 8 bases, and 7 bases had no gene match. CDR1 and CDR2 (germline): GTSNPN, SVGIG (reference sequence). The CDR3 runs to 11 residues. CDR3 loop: CASRTGTEAFF. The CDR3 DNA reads TGTGCCAGCCGGACAGGGACGGAAGCTTTCTTT.

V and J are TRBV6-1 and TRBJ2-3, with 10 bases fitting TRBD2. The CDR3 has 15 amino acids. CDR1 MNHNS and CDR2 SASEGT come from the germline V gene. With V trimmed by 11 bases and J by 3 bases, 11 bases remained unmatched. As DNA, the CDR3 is TGTGCCTGCGGTCCCCAGCGGGGGGGGACAGATACGCAGTATTTT. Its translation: CACGPQRGGTDTQYF.

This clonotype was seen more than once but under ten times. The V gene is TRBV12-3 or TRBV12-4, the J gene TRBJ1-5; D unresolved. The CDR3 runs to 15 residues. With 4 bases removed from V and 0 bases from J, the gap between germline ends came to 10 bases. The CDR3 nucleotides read TGTGCCAGCAGTTCGGTAGGGCTTAGCAATCAGCCCCAGCATTTT. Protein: CASSSVGLSNQPQHF.

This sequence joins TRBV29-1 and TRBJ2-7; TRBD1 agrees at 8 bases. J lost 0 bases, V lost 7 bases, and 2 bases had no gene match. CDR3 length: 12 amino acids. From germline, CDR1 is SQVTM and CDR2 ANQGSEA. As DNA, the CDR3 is TGCAGCGGGGGGACAGGCTCCTACGAGCAGTACTTC. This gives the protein CSGGTGSYEQYF.

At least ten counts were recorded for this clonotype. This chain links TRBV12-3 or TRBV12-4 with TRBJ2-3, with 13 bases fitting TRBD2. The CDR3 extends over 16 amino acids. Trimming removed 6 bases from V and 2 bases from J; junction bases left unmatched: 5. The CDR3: CASSQGTSGVTDTQYF. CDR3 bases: TGTGCCAGCAGCCAAGGGACTAGCGGGGTCACAGATACGCAGTATTTT.

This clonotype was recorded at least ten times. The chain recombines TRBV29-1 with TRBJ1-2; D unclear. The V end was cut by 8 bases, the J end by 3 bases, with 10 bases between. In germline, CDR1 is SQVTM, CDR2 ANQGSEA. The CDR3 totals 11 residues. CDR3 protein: CSSWVDYGYTF. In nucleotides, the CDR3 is TGCAGCTCTTGGGTAGACTATGGCTACACCTTC.

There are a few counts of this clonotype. The CDR3 loop reads CASSSGQNNEQFF. DNA for the CDR3: TGTGCCAGCAGTTCCGGACAGAACAATGAGCAGTTCTTC. This chain connects TRBV7-8 to TRBJ2-1; weak D call: TRBD1 (6 bases). Germline loops: CDR1 SGHVS, CDR2 FQNEAQ. The CDR3 is 13 amino acids. Trimming stripped 6 bases from V and 5 bases from J, with 11 bases between.

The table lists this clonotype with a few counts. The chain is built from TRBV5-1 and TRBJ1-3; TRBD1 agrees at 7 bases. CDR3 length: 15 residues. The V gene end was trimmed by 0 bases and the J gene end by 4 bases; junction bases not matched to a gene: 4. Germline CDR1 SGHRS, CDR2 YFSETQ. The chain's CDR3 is CASSLDTGEGNTIYF. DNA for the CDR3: TGCGCCAGCAGCTTGGATACAGGGGAAGGAAACACCATATATTTT. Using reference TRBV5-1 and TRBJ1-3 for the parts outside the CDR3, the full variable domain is KAGVTQTPRYLIKTRGQQVTLSCSPISGHRSVSWYQQTPGQGLQFLFEYFSETQRNKGNFPGRFSGRQFSNSRSEMNVSTLELGDSALYLCASSLDTGEGNTIYFGEGSWLTVV.

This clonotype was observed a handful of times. CDR3 sequence: CASSVGYGYTF. The CDR3 nucleotides read TGTGCCAGCAGCGTAGGGTATGGCTACACCTTC. This chain joins TRBV9 and TRBJ1-2; D is unclear. The length of the CDR3 is 11 residues. Germline V CDR1 and CDR2: SGDLS, YYNGEE. The V end lost 0 bases, the J end lost 5 bases, and 2 bases lay between the germline ends.